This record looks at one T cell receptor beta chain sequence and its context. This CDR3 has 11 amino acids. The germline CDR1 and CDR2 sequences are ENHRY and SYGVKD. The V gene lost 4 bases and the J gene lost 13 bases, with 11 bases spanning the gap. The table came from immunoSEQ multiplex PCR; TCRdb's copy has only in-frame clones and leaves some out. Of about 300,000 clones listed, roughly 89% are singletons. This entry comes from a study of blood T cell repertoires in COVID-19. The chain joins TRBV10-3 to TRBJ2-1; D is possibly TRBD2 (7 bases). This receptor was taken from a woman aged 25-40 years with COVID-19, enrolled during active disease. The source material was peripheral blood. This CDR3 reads CAISAAGAQFF. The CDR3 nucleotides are TGTGCCATCAGTGCCGCGGGGGCCCAGTTCTTC.